The 13 T cell receptor beta chains presented below share a single source sample, sequenced in a study of beta chain features in type 1 diabetes. Every bit of the isolated RNA underwent reverse transcription, so sequencing read expressed TCRB transcripts. Only in-frame clones appear in the TCRdb table, and some are missing; sequencing was by immunoSEQ multiplex PCR. This table has around 300,000 clones, 7.5% to 9.5% appearing once. The sample taken for sequencing was central memory CD4+ T cells from blood. Receptor source: a woman under 30 in good health.

The rearrangement links TRBV4-2 to TRBJ1-1, with 7 nucleotides matching TRBD1. V shed 3 bases and J 1 base; nucleotides not matched to a gene: 8. The CDR3 runs to 16 residues. CDR1 LGHNA and CDR2 YNFKEQ come from the germline V gene. CDR3 coding DNA: TGTGCCAGCAGCCAGGCGGGACAGCCCCCGAACACTGAAGCTTTCTTT. This sequence encodes CASSQAGQPPNTEAFF.

This clone showed up just a few times. V is TRBV5-4 and J is TRBJ2-1, with 7 bases identical to TRBD2. The V gene end was trimmed by 0 bases and the J gene end by 3 bases; junction bases not matched to a gene: 3. This CDR3 has 15 residues. The germline gives CDR1 SGHNT, CDR2 YYREEE (reference sequence). CDR3 sequence reads: CASSLDSGGYNEQFF. CDR3 nucleotides: TGTGCCAGCAGCTTGGATTCGGGAGGCTACAATGAGCAGTTCTTC.

The gene calls are TRBV7-8 and TRBJ2-1, with 8 bases that match TRBD1. This CDR3 has 14 amino acids. Trimming at V came to 4 bases and at J to 6 bases, leaving 5 bases not matched to a gene. Germline V gene sequence: CDR1 SGHVS, CDR2 FQNEAQ. The CDR3 loop is CASSWGQAFNEQFF. The DNA of the CDR3 is TGTGCCAGCAGCTGGGGACAGGCCTTCAATGAGCAGTTCTTC.

The sample holds a few counts of this clone. CDR3 in amino acids: CASSEWQAPYEQYF. In DNA form, the CDR3 reads TGTGCCAGCAGTGAATGGCAGGCCCCGTACGAGCAGTACTTC. This chain joins TRBV25-1 and TRBJ2-7; the D is unclear. The CDR3 loop spans 14 amino acids. The V end was cut by 1 base, the J end by 4 bases, with 11 bases between. Germline V gene sequence: CDR1 MGHDK, CDR2 SYGVNS.

In this sample, this clone turned up a few times. The chain joins TRBV30 to TRBJ2-1; 8 nucleotides agree with TRBD2. The CDR3 spans 13 residues. Germline loops: CDR1 GTSNPN, CDR2 SVGIG (reference sequence). Trimming removed 7 bases from V and 3 bases from J; junction bases left unmatched: 5. As DNA, the CDR3 is TGTGCCTTCGCGGGGGGAAACTACAATGAGCAGTTCTTC. Translation: CAFAGGNYNEQFF. Filled out from reference TRBV30 and TRBJ2-1, the complete variable domain reads SQTIHQWPATLVQPVGSPLSLECTVEGTSNPNLYWYRQAAGRGLQLLFYSVGIGQISSEVPQNLSASRPQDRQFILSSKKLLLSDSGFYLCAFAGGNYNEQFFGPGTRLTVL.

The chain employs TRBV4-1 and TRBJ1-4, with 7 bases fitting TRBD1. The CDR3 sequence is 16 residues long. The trim removed 3 bases at V and 0 bases at J, leaving 4 bases unmatched. Germline lookup yields CDR1 MGHRA and CDR2 YSYEKL. CDR3: CASSHRGTATNEKLFF. In DNA form, the CDR3 reads TGCGCCAGCAGCCATAGGGGGACAGCAACTAATGAAAAACTGTTTTTT.

This clone has just a few counts. This sequence joins TRBV11-2 and TRBJ2-2; tentative D call: TRBD1 (5 bases). Trimming removed 6 bases at V and 6 bases at J, with 11 bases between. The germline gives CDR1 SGHAT, CDR2 FQNNGV. The CDR3 length is 13 residues. In nucleotides, the CDR3 is TGTGCCAGCAGACATGACAGCTCCGGGGAGCTGTTTTTT. Protein: CASRHDSSGELFF.

The chain couples TRBV7-9 to TRBJ2-3, with D unresolved. The CDR3 has 15 amino acids. Between the trimmed V and J ends, which lost 6 bases and 0 bases, there was a span of 13 bases. Germline V gives CDR1 SEHNR, CDR2 FQNEAQ (reference sequence). This chain's CDR3 is CASRSDFASTDTQYF. The CDR3, as DNA: TGTGCCAGCAGGTCAGACTTTGCTAGCACAGATACGCAGTATTTT.

This clone was recorded a few times. The genes are TRBV5-1 and TRBJ2-1, with 12 bases fitting TRBD2. V lost 4 bases and J lost 6; bases outside the gene matches: 5. CDR1 SGHRS and CDR2 YFSETQ come from the germline V gene. The CDR3 contains 15 residues. As DNA, the CDR3 is TGCGCCAGCAGCCCCGGACTAGCGGGGATCAATGAGCAGTTCTTC. It specifies CASSPGLAGINEQFF.

The V gene is TRBV6-6, the J gene TRBJ2-7; perhaps TRBD2 as D (6 bases). Germline V gives CDR1 MNHNY, CDR2 SVGAGI (reference sequence). CDR3 length: 15 amino acids. V was pared by 6 bases and J by 3 bases, with 18 bases between. CDR3 protein: CASSRGRGFGYEQYF. The CDR3 DNA follows: TGTGCCAGCAGCCGAGGGCGGGGATTCGGCTACGAGCAGTACTTC.

V and J are TRBV30 and TRBJ1-5; perhaps TRBD1 as D (5 bases). This CDR3 is 13 amino acids long. CDR1 and CDR2 from the germline V gene are GTSNPN and SVGIG (reference sequence). V dropped 0 bases and J dropped 7 bases, with 10 bases sitting between them. The CDR3 region has the DNA TGTGCCTGGAGTGTGGGGCTGAGGCAGCCCCAGCATTTT. Amino acids: CAWSVGLRQPQHF. Complete variable domain (other parts from reference TRBV30 and TRBJ1-5): SQTIHQWPATLVQPVGSPLSLECTVEGTSNPNLYWYRQAAGRGLQLLFYSVGIGQISSEVPQNLSASRPQDRQFILSSKKLLLSDSGFYLCAWSVGLRQPQHFGDGTRLSIL.

This sequence joins TRBV21-1 and TRBJ2-7; the table's TRBD2 call for D was not verified on the DNA. TRBV21-1 has pseudogene status. The CDR3 loop spans 15 amino acids. The DNA of the CDR3 is TGTGCCAGCAGGACTAGCGGGGGAGAAACCTACGAGCAGTACGTC. Protein: CASRTSGGETYEQYV.

This clone has only a few counts. This chain joins TRBV9 and TRBJ2-5; tentatively, D is TRBD2 (6 bases). V shed 1 base and J shed 1 base, with 8 bases lying between them. The CDR3 runs 14 residues. CDR1 and CDR2 (germline): SGDLS, YYNGEE. In DNA, the CDR3 is TGTGCCAGCAGCGTACAGGGAGGCCAAGAGACCCAGTACTTC. It is translated as CASSVQGGQETQYF.